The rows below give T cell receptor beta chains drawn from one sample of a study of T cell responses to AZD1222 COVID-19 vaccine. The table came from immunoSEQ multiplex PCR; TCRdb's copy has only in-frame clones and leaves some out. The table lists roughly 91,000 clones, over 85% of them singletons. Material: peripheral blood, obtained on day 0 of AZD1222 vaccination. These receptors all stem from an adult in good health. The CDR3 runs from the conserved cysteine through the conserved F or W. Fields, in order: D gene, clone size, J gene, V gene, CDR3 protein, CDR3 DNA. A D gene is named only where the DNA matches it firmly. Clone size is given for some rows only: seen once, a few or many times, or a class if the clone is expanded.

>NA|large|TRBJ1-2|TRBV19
CASSIVGDGYTF
TGTGCCAGTAGTATAGTGGGGGATGGCTACACCTTC
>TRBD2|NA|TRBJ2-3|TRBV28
CASSLWTGTNTDTQYF
TGTGCCAGCAGTTTATGGACCGGGACTAACACAGATACGCAGTATTTT
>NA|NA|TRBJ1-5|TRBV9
CASSVGPGPGQPQHF
TGTGCCAGCAGCGTAGGGCCAGGGCCGGGTCAGCCCCAGCATTTT
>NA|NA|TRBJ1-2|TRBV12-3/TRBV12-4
CASSGLWTYGYTF
TGTGCCAGCAGTGGACTGTGGACGTATGGCTACACCTTC
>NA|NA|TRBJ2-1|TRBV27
CASSFPGSYNEQFF
TGTGCCAGCAGTTTCCCGGGAAGCTACAATGAGCAGTTCTTC
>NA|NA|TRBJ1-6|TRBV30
CAWRNQAGGNSPLHF
TGTGCCTGGAGGAACCAGGCTGGAGGAAACTCACCCCTCCACTTT
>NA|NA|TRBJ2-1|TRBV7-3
CASSLGLVGRGTYNEQFF
TGTGCCAGCAGCTTAGGTCTAGTGGGGCGTGGGACCTACAATGAGCAGTTCTTC
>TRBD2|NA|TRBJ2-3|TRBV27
CASRSGGADTQYF
TGTGCCAGCCGTAGCGGGGGGGCAGATACGCAGTATTTT
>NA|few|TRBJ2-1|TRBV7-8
CASSLVSPNSYNEQFF
TGTGCCAGCAGCTTAGTTAGCCCCAACTCCTACAATGAGCAGTTCTTC
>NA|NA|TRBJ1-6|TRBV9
CASSVDAGGVSPLHF
TGTGCCAGCAGCGTAGATGCGGGCGGCGTTTCACCCCTCCACTTT
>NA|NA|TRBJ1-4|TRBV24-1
CATSDLGLELFF
TGTGCCACCAGTGATTTGGGGCTGGAACTGTTTTTT